Listed here is a single T cell receptor beta chain. What it binds is not known. The data belong to a study of T cell responses to AZD1222 COVID-19 vaccine. Study findings and constraints: Following two doses of AZD1222, Spike-specific TCR breadth and depth rose. Donors in the cohort were predominantly white British and more often female, and clonal diversity was possibly underestimated. CD4 TCRs covered the whole spike, strongest at regions 160-218 and 743-854.

V dropped 5 bases and J dropped 2 bases, with 13 bases sitting between them. This CDR3 region has 15 residues. The germline V gene has CDR1 LGHDT and CDR2 YNNKEL (reference sequence). The method was immunoSEQ multiplex PCR; TCRdb's version includes in-frame clones alone and lacks a portion of them. The table shows roughly 99,000 clones, with roughly nine tenths occurring only once. The chain recombines TRBV3-1 (or the pseudogene TRBV3-2) with TRBJ1-3; D ambiguous. The sequencing here drew on peripheral blood, taken on day 0 of AZD1222 vaccination. The origin of this receptor is an adult in good health. This chain's CDR3 is CASSSQATTGNTIYF. The CDR3 DNA reads as TGTGCCAGCAGCTCCCAAGCGACAACTGGAAACACCATATATTTT.